This T cell receptor beta chain is drawn from a study of shared clonotypes between healthy human individuals. Findings of the study overall: Naive subsets generally had larger estimated richness than memory subsets.

The CDR3 consists of 15 residues. Germline assignment: CDR1 SGDLS and CDR2 YYNGEE. V lost 0 bases and J 7 bases, leaving 16 bases between the germline ends. Clones were sequenced by immunoSEQ multiplex PCR, and TCRdb holds only the in-frame ones, with some missing. The table shows about 2.4 million clones, with approximately 93% occurring only once. About this clone itself: What it recognizes is unknown.

This TCR was sampled from a man aged 18 to 30 in good health. Some clones in this sample may be carry-over from other donors' samples. Material: naive CD4+ T cells from PBMCs. Sample subset: CD45RA+ positively selected. The gene calls are TRBV9 and TRBJ2-5, with D uncertain. DNA for the CDR3: TGTGCCAGCAGCGTAGCCGGAAATCCGCTAGGGACCCAGTACTTC. This sequence encodes CASSVAGNPLGTQYF.